A single sample gave rise to the 31 T cell receptor beta chains below, sequenced in a study of OX40 agonist ivuxolimab in advanced cancers. Profiled with immunoSEQ multiplex PCR; TCRdb holds only in-frame clones, not every one. The profile shows around 53,000 clones, 93% of them singletons. Sequenced material: CD4+ or CD8+ T cells sorted from blood, taken in a trial of the OX40 agonist ivuxolimab. The receptors here all came from an adult with an advanced solid tumor such as melanoma, head and neck, liver or kidney cancer.

The chain combines TRBV14 with TRBJ2-1, with unresolved D. The CDR3 runs 13 residues. V gave up 1 base and J gave up 9 bases, with 10 bases separating them. Germline V gene lookup returns CDR1 SGHDN and CDR2 FVKESK. The chain's CDR3 is CASSQVRRSEQFF. The CDR3, as DNA: TGTGCCAGCAGCCAAGTCCGTAGATCTGAGCAGTTCTTC.

The rearrangement joins TRBV9 to TRBJ2-7; a possible D gene is TRBD2 (6 bases). Trimming removed 0 bases at V and 5 bases at J, with 12 bases between. CDR3 length equals 14 residues. Germline V CDR1 and CDR2: SGDLS, YYNGEE. The CDR3 DNA follows: TGTGCCAGCAGCGTAGGCGGGGCCGGGGACGAGCAGTACTTC. The encoded protein is CASSVGGAGDEQYF.

The rearrangement uses TRBV2 and TRBJ2-7; TRBD2 agrees at 10 bases. CDR1 and CDR2 from the germline V gene are SNHLY and FYNNEI. V shed 6 bases, J shed 2 bases, and the junction held 4 bases outside the gene matches. This CDR3 region has 14 residues. This CDR3 is CASRGGTSAYEQYF. In DNA form, the CDR3 reads TGTGCCAGCAGGGGGGGGACTAGCGCCTACGAGCAGTACTTC.

The V gene is TRBV5-6, the J gene TRBJ2-1; a possible D gene is TRBD2 (6 bases). The CDR3 runs to 14 residues. Trimming shortened V by 4 bases and J by 4 bases, and 12 bases separated the two germline ends. Germline CDR1 is SGHDT and CDR2 is YYEEEE. This CDR3 is CASSARDFYNEQFF. The CDR3, as DNA: TGTGCCAGCAGCGCCCGGGACTTTTACAATGAGCAGTTCTTC. Using reference TRBV5-6 and TRBJ2-1 for the parts outside the CDR3, the full variable domain is DAGVTQSPTHLIKTRGQQVTLRCSPKSGHDTVSWYQQALGQGPQFIFQYYEEEERQRGNFPDRFSGHQFPNYSSELNVNALLLGDSALYLCASSARDFYNEQFFGPGTRLTVL.

This chain joins TRBV7-8 and TRBJ2-1; D perhaps matches TRBD2 (6 bases). Between the trimmed V and J ends, which lost 5 bases and 9 bases, there was a span of 26 bases. This CDR3 has 17 amino acids. The V gene's germline CDR1 is SGHVS and CDR2 FQNEAQ. CDR3 sequence (DNA): TGTGCCAGCAGCCCGGGGCTAGGGGACTTCCCCCCGGGTGAGCAGTTCTTC. Translation gives CASSPGLGDFPPGEQFF.

This chain uses TRBV9 with TRBJ2-1, with TRBD2 as a possible D gene (6 bases). Germline CDR1 is SGDLS and CDR2 is YYNGEE. V was pared by 0 bases and J by 5 bases, with 12 bases between. There are 15 residues in the CDR3. CDR3 amino acids: CASSVGGTGNNEQFF. The CDR3 DNA sequence: TGTGCCAGCAGCGTAGGCGGGACGGGCAACAATGAGCAGTTCTTC. The full variable domain, in which reference TRBV9 and TRBJ2-1 provide the parts outside the CDR3, is DSGVTQTPKHLITATGQRVTLRCSPRSGDLSVYWYQQSLDQGLQFLIQYYNGEERAKGNILERFSAQQFPDLHSELNLSSLELGDSALYFCASSVGGTGNNEQFFGPGTRLTVL.

This chain links TRBV19 with TRBJ1-2; D is uncertain. CDR3 length: 13 residues. Germline CDR1 is LNHDA and CDR2 is SQIVND (reference sequence). Trimming pared 11 bases from V and 4 bases from J, leaving 17 bases between. CDR3 in amino acids: CACPPGPVYGYTF. Here the CDR3 DNA reads TGTGCCTGCCCCCCCGGGCCTGTCTATGGCTACACCTTC.

The genes are TRBV30 and TRBJ2-7; possibly TRBD1 or TRBD2 for D (5 bases each). Looked up from germline, CDR1 is GTSNPN and CDR2 is SVGIG (reference sequence). The CDR3 loop spans 13 amino acids. V was cut by 3 bases and J by 7 bases, with 16 bases left in between. The CDR3 bases are TGTGCCTGGAGGCCGGGACCTGGTTCGGAGCAGTACTTC. Its translation is CAWRPGPGSEQYF.

This sequence joins TRBV7-6 and TRBJ2-1; the match to TRBD2 covers 9 bases. The junction had 12 bases not matched to a gene; V was cut back by 0 bases and J by 0 bases. From germline, CDR1 is SGHVS and CDR2 FNYEAQ. The CDR3 extends over 20 amino acids. As DNA, the CDR3 is TGTGCCAGCAGCTTAGCGCGGGGGAGCGGGGGGTGGAGCTCCTACAATGAGCAGTTCTTC. Amino acids: CASSLARGSGGWSSYNEQFF.

This chain links TRBV29-1 with TRBJ2-3, with 7 bases aligning to TRBD2. Germline CDR1 and CDR2: SQVTM and ANQGSEA. The CDR3 sequence is 18 residues long. V gave up 2 bases and J gave up 2 bases; unmatched junction bases: 16. CDR3 coding DNA: TGCAGCGTTGAATTTACTAGCGCGGAATTTCTTTACACAGATACGCAGTATTTT. Protein sequence: CSVEFTSAEFLYTDTQYF.

This clone was counted once. The chain employs TRBV6-5 and TRBJ2-1; D not certain. Germline CDR1 MNHEY, CDR2 SVGAGI. Trimming removed 8 bases at V and 0 bases at J, with 14 bases between. CDR3 length: 15 residues. CDR3 coding DNA: TGTGCCAGCTCCCCAGAGAGGTTCTCCTACAATGAGCAGTTCTTC. It yields the protein CASSPERFSYNEQFF.

The chain links TRBV18 to TRBJ1-3; D not certain. This CDR3 region has 17 residues. With 5 bases removed from V and 4 bases from J, the gap between germline ends came to 21 bases. Germline CDR1 reads KGHSH; CDR2 reads LQKENI. Here the CDR3 reads CASSTSPRTPIGNTIYF. The CDR3 DNA follows: TGTGCCAGCTCAACGTCCCCCCGGACGCCCATCGGAAACACCATATATTTT.

The chain is built from TRBV11-2 and TRBJ2-7, with D perhaps matching TRBD2 (6 bases). Trimming took off 3 bases at V and 3 bases at J, with 12 bases between the two ends. The germline V gene encodes CDR1 SGHAT and CDR2 FQNNGV. The CDR3 runs to 14 residues. The CDR3 DNA is TGTGCCAGCAGCTTTGGGGGGATAAACTACGAGCAGTACTTC. This encodes CASSFGGINYEQYF.

V gene TRBV11-2 combines with J gene TRBJ2-7; no definite D call. V was pared by 1 base and J by 3 bases, with 7 bases between. This CDR3 contains 13 residues. In germline, CDR1 is SGHAT, CDR2 FQNNGV. DNA of the CDR3: TGTGCCAGCAGCTTAGGGTATCGCTACGAGCAGTACTTC. Protein: CASSLGYRYEQYF.

This clone was seen only once. The chain couples TRBV9 to TRBJ1-1, with 7 bases that match TRBD1. The CDR3 totals 13 residues. The junction had 10 bases not matched to a gene; V was cut back by 3 bases and J by 11 bases. Germline assignment: CDR1 SGDLS and CDR2 YYNGEE. The CDR3 DNA reads TGTGCCAGCAGCGACAGACAGGGCGGAGAGGCTTTCTTT. The encoded protein is CASSDRQGGEAFF.

V usage is TRBV27 and J usage is TRBJ2-4, with 8 bases lining up with TRBD2. V trimming: 3 bases; J trimming: 6 bases; junction bases outside the gene matches: 10. Per the germline V gene, CDR1 is MNHEY and CDR2 is SMNVEV (reference sequence). The CDR3 is 16 amino acids. CDR3 amino acids: CASSLVAGGTANIQYF. The CDR3 nucleotides are TGTGCCAGCAGTTTGGTTGCGGGAGGTACGGCAAACATTCAGTACTTC.

The chain combines TRBV19 with TRBJ2-7, with D unresolved. Germline V gene lookup returns CDR1 LNHDA and CDR2 SQIVND (reference sequence). V gave up 3 bases and J gave up 0 bases, with 6 bases separating them. This CDR3 is built from 13 residues. The CDR3, as DNA: TGTGCCAGTAGTATCGATAGCTCCTACGAGCAGTACTTC. Residues: CASSIDSSYEQYF.

The V call is TRBV7-8, the J call TRBJ2-3, with D tentatively TRBD2 (6 bases). The length of the CDR3 is 16 residues. V lost 4 bases and J 0 bases, leaving 14 bases between the germline ends. CDR1 and CDR2 from the germline V gene are SGHVS and FQNEAQ. DNA of the CDR3: TGTGCCAGCAGCTCATTCGGGAGCGCAAGCACAGATACGCAGTATTTT. Translation: CASSSFGSASTDTQYF.

The chain links TRBV6-5 to TRBJ1-4; D uncertain. The CDR3 is 15 amino acids. Germline V CDR1 and CDR2: MNHEY, SVGAGI. The V and J ends lost 5 bases and 3 bases respectively, with 13 bases between them. The CDR3 nucleotides read TGTGCCAGCAGTCTCGGGGTGTGGTCTAATGAAAAACTGTTTTTT. This sequence encodes CASSLGVWSNEKLFF.

This clone was recorded a few times. This chain's CDR3 is CASSLVSGNYEQYF. The CDR3 DNA is TGTGCCAGCAGCTTAGTAAGCGGGAACTACGAGCAGTACTTC. The chain employs TRBV11-2 and TRBJ2-7, with 7 bases that match TRBD2. V shed 1 base and J 3 bases; nucleotides not matched to a gene: 3. Per the germline V gene, CDR1 is SGHAT and CDR2 is FQNNGV. The CDR3 extends over 14 amino acids.

This CDR3 is CASSRDRDRGYEQYF. CDR3 nucleotide sequence: TGCGCCAGCAGCCGAGACAGGGACCGAGGCTACGAGCAGTACTTC. The V call is TRBV4-3, the J call TRBJ2-7; 7 bases match TRBD1. V was clipped by 4 bases and J by 3 bases; unmatched bases: 9. The germline CDR1 and CDR2 sequences are LGHNA and YSLEER. CDR3 length: 15 residues.

The chain recombines TRBV28 with TRBJ1-6, with 7 nucleotides matching TRBD1. The CDR3 is made up of 17 amino acids. V lost 6 bases, J lost 10 bases, and 18 bases stayed unmatched. The germline V gene has CDR1 MDHEN and CDR2 SYDVKM. The chain's CDR3 is CASRTITVDRTKSPLHF. The CDR3 coding sequence is TGTGCCAGCAGAACTATAACTGTGGACAGGACCAAGTCACCCCTCCACTTT.

V and J are TRBV7-9 and TRBJ2-1; TRBD2 matches at 7 bases. Germline V gene lookup returns CDR1 SEHNR and CDR2 FQNEAQ (reference sequence). CDR3 size: 16 residues. J was trimmed by 9 bases and V by 7 bases; bases with no gene match: 18. The CDR3 DNA is TGTGCCAGCACCTCTCAACCGGGGGGAAGGGGCGGTGAGCAGTTCTTC. It translates to CASTSQPGGRGGEQFF.

The CDR3 loop is CASSEMSGTRIRQYF. The DNA for the CDR3 is TGCGCCAGCAGCGAGATGTCCGGGACTAGGATTAGGCAGTATTTT. The chain links TRBV5-1 to TRBJ2-3; TRBD2 aligns across 8 bases. CDR1 SGHRS and CDR2 YFSETQ come from the germline V gene. Unmatched junction bases numbered 15, after V lost 4 bases and J lost 11 bases. This CDR3 region has 15 residues.

The chain joins TRBV7-2 to TRBJ2-7, with 7 positions matching TRBD1. This CDR3 is 13 amino acids long. V shed 1 base and J 5 bases; nucleotides not matched to a gene: 2. Germline CDR1 and CDR2: SGHTA and FQGNSA. The CDR3 protein is CASSLDTGDEQYF. CDR3 in DNA: TGTGCCAGCAGCTTAGACACAGGGGACGAGCAGTACTTC. The complete variable domain, with remaining parts taken from reference TRBV7-2 and TRBJ2-7, reads GAGVSQSPSNKVTEKGKDVELRCDPISGHTALYWYRQSLGQGLEFLIYFQGNSAPDKSGLPSDRFSAERTGGSVSTLTIQRTQQEDSAVYLCASSLDTGDEQYFGPGTRLTVT.

The chain couples TRBV28 to TRBJ2-7; 7 nucleotides agree with TRBD1. The CDR3 spans 17 residues. Trimming removed 6 bases from V and 5 bases from J; junction bases left unmatched: 19. Per germline, CDR1 MDHEN and CDR2 SYDVKM. In DNA form, the CDR3 reads TGTGCCAGCAGACCGCTTGGGCGACAGGGTTTCGGAGACGAGCAGTACTTC. This translates into CASRPLGRQGFGDEQYF.

The genes are TRBV7-2 and TRBJ2-4, with TRBD2 matching over 7 bases. Germline lookup yields CDR1 SGHTA and CDR2 FQGNSA. V dropped 3 bases and J dropped 0; count of bases not matched to a gene: 8. The CDR3 extends over 17 amino acids. CDR3 DNA: TGTGCCAGCAGCTTCCGGGGGGAGGATTTAGCCAAAAACATTCAGTACTTC. Translating it yields CASSFRGEDLAKNIQYF.

The chain has TRBV27 and TRBJ1-5; 10 nucleotides line up with TRBD1. CDR1 and CDR2 (germline): MNHEY, SMNVEV (reference sequence). Trimming took 4 bases from V and 7 from J; bases not matched to a gene: 4. The CDR3 runs 14 residues. The CDR3 protein is CASSSTGGRQPQHF. The CDR3 region has the DNA TGTGCCAGCAGTTCGACAGGGGGCAGGCAGCCCCAGCATTTT.

The chain combines TRBV28 with TRBJ2-7; the match to TRBD2 covers 13 bases. The germline gives CDR1 MDHEN, CDR2 SYDVKM. V shed 10 bases, J shed 0 bases, and the junction held 3 bases outside the gene matches. CDR3 length: 14 residues. This chain's CDR3 is CAIGTSGISYEQYF. CDR3 DNA: TGTGCCATCGGGACTAGCGGGATCTCCTACGAGCAGTACTTC.

The chain combines TRBV27 with TRBJ2-7; D call uncertain. V lost 6 bases and J lost 1, with 4 bases in between. The germline V gene encodes CDR1 MNHEY and CDR2 SMNVEV (reference sequence). This CDR3 has 11 residues. The CDR3 region has the DNA TGTGCCAGCAGCGGGTCCTACGAGCAGTACTTC. It translates to CASSGSYEQYF.

The rearrangement uses TRBV13 and TRBJ2-4, with D unresolved. Germline V lookup: CDR1 PRHDT, CDR2 FYEKMQ (reference sequence). V lost 5 bases, J lost 0 bases, and 5 bases lay in between. The CDR3 is 13 residues long. The CDR3 sequence: CASSALAKNIQYF. CDR3 in DNA: TGTGCCAGCAGCGCCCTAGCCAAAAACATTCAGTACTTC.